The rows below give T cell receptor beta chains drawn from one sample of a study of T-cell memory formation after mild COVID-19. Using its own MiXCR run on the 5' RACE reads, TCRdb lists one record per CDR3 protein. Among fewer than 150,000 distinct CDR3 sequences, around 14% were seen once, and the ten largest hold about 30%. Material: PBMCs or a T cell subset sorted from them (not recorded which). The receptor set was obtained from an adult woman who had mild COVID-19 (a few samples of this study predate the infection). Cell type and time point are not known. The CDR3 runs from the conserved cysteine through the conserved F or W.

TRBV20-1	CSARGGTSGILYEQYF
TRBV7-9	CATDRDTTGELFF
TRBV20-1	CSASGLIADTKYNEQFF
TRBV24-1	CATSDPGSSGRGTWNEQFF
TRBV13	CASSLGGTQWSYEQYF
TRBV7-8	CASSLVRAGGLRETQYF
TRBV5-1	CASRGQGPREPQHF
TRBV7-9	CASSPWQGIETQYF
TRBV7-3	CASSYKGVGGGEQFF
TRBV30	CAWSVLEGQPQHF
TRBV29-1	CSVEEGLGPYGYTF
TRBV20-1	CRPDSITLYGYTF
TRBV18	CASSPPEGANGYTF
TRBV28	CASSHEDRGTIYF
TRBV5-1	CASSLEGSANSPLHF
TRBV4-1	CASSQRTGGNTDTQYF
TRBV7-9	CASSLAQGAYNEQFF
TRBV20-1	CSAATGLVDEAFF
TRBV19	CASSTGTTYEQYF
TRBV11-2	CASSSDRGRGNEQFF
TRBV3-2	CASSQVKSGWSGREQFF
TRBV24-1	CATSDFTGNGGYTF
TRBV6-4	CASSQEGGETDTQYF
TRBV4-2	CASSREGSLNGETQYF
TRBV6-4	CASSPTGTGAGYTF
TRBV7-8	CASSSPSRTGHYEQYF
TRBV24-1	CATSSGLLPDEQFF
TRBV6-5	CASSQGQGTQPQHF
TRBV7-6	CASSLDSIGLTTYNEQFF
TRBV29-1	CSARTGMNTEAFF
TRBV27	CASSPPPGVVGQETQYF
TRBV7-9	CASSLEGQKNIQYF
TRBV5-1	CASSPGATLTEAFF
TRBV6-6	CASRAGLAISNEQFF
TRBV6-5	CASSGAGALDTQYF
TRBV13	CASSLGTGFSYEQYF
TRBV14	CASSQTGSGLEQYF
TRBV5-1	CASSLEGDDTEAFF
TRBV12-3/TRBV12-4	CASSPQGNYGYTF
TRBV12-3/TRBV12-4	CASSPVGDRAFDGYTF
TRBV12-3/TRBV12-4	CASSSEQRNTEAFF
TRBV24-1	CATSDLLGYEQYF
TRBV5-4	CASSWAGTEAFF
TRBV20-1	CSARDRASGYYNEQFF
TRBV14	CASRPHLDWGGENTEAFF
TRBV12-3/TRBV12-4	CASRETGEAFF
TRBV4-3	CASSQVWTGPREQYF
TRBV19	CASSWGPSSGGANVLTF
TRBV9	CASSVKDGYEQYF
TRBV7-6	CASSRSGGASYNEQFF
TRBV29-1	CSVRTSGIDRQYF
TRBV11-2	CASSLRVGLLGTDTQYF
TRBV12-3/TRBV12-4	CASSLARGSEQFF